One sample yielded the 2 T cell receptor beta chains listed below, sequenced in a study of technical replicates of blood from a few donors. The method was immunoSEQ multiplex PCR; TCRdb's version includes in-frame clones alone and lacks a portion of them. The data hold approximately 85,000 clones, with approximately 93% observed a single time. The source material was T cells isolated from PBMCs. These receptors all come from a human donor in good health.

J is TRBJ2-1 and V is TRBV27, with D possibly being TRBD1 (5 bases). The CDR3 runs 15 residues. Germline V lookup: CDR1 MNHEY, CDR2 SMNVEV (reference sequence). Trimming stripped 2 bases from V and 5 bases from J, with 13 bases between. The CDR3 reads CASSLQGSAHNEQFF. The CDR3 bases are TGTGCCAGCAGTTTACAGGGTAGTGCTCACAATGAGCAGTTCTTC.

The V and J genes are TRBV6-5 and TRBJ2-7; TRBD1 matches at 8 bases. Unmatched junction bases numbered 3, after V lost 4 bases and J lost 4 bases. The CDR3 is made up of 13 amino acids. The germline CDR1 and CDR2 sequences are MNHEY and SVGAGI. The CDR3: CASSFDRGYEQYF. DNA for the CDR3: TGTGCCAGCAGTTTCGACAGGGGATACGAGCAGTACTTC.